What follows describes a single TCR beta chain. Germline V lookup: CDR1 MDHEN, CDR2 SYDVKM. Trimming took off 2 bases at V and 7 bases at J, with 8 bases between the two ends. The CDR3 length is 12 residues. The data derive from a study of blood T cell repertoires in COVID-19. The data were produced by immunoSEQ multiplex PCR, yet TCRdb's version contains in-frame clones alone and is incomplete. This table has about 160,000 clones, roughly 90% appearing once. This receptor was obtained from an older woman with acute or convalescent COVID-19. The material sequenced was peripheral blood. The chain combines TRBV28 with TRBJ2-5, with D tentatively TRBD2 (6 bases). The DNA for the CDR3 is TGTGCCAGCAGTTTACGGGGGAGGACCCAGTACTTC. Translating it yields CASSLRGRTQYF.